The next 3 T cell receptor beta chains were all read from a single sample in a study of tissue T cells after allogeneic stem cell transplantation (dated by TCRdb to 2022 to 2024). This sample's time point label indicates: mouse harvest day 7 after allogeneic transplant. Mouse grafts consisting of 10^7 T-cell-depleted bone marrow cells combined with 10^6 splenic CD5+ T cells were administered by tail vein injection. The library was generated by the immunoSEQ multiplex PCR assay. TCRdb mirrors the immuneACCESS table, restricted to in-frame sequences. Some clones are absent from its copies; in checked studies, under half trace to an unresolved V gene, and the reason for the others is unknown. This sample is represented by under 3,000 clones; around half of them were singletons. About 29% of the sample is held by the ten biggest clonotypes. Sequencing was carried out using spleen. These receptors all stem from a female BALB/c mouse given C57BL/6 T cells with graft-versus-host disease after an allogeneic hematopoietic cell transplant.

With regard to this clone: The gene names given are mouse names. The read ends 1 residue shy of where the CDR3 ends; the end is completed using the germline J gene. This rearrangement joins TRBV16 to TRBJ2-2; TRBD2 matches 7 bases. V shed 0 bases and J 2 bases; nucleotides not matched to a gene: 3. The germline V gene encodes CDR1 SGHSA and CDR2 FRNQAP. CDR3 length: 16 residues. Here the CDR3 reads CASSLDSGGNTGQLYF. CDR3 bases read: TGTGCAAGCAGCTTAGATTCGGGGGGGAACACCGGGCAGCTCTAC.

This clone ranks as medium-sized. Mouse gene names apply. Read coverage stops 1 residue before the CDR3 terminus; the germline J gene supplies the remainder. The V gene is TRBV4, the J gene TRBJ2-1; tentative D call: TRBD1 (6 bases). Trimming left V 6 bases short and J 1 base short, with 7 bases between. The CDR3 is 13 amino acids. CDR1 is LGHDT, CDR2 YNNKQL, per germline (reference sequence). The CDR3 protein is CASRGQNYAEQFF. CDR3 DNA, as far as it was read: TGTGCCAGCAGAGGACAGAACTATGCTGAGCAGTTC.

This clone was detected only a few times. Any gene name here is a mouse gene name. The read halts 1 residue ahead of the CDR3 end, with the missing end drawn from the germline J gene. V gene TRBV26 combines with J gene TRBJ2-7; no clear D gene. This CDR3 is 12 amino acids long. The ends were cut back, 2 bases at V and 4 bases at J, with 6 bases in the middle. Germline assignment: CDR1 KGHPV and CDR2 FQNQEV (reference sequence). The DNA read from the CDR3 is TGTGCCAGCAGTCTGGTGGGATATGAACAGTAC. Protein: CASSLVGYEQY. The full-length CDR3 reads as CASSLVGYEQYF.